This T cell receptor beta chain was recovered during a study of blood T cell repertoires in COVID-19. Study details: The United States, Italy and Spain were the sources of the acute and convalescent COVID-19 samples. In each case, the material was cDNA or gDNA derived from T cells, B-cell-depleted T cells, or PBMCs.

Authors' analysis steps: Estimation of nucleated cell counts was performed using reference gene primer amplification. Method: immunoSEQ multiplex PCR; TCRdb's copy keeps in-frame clones and lacks some. That table furnishes V, J and clone size, whereas the DNA furnished D and trimming. The table lists about 120,000 clones, under 90% of them singletons. The TCR was taken from a man aged 60-69 years with acute or convalescent COVID-19. The sample comprised peripheral blood.

The CDR3 DNA reads as TGTGCCAGCAGTCCCTCCCGGGCGAGCGGGAGGCCCGCTAGCACAGATACGCAGTATTTT. This encodes CASSPSRASGRPASTDTQYF. The chain links TRBV28 to TRBJ2-3, with 9 bases identical to TRBD2. Germline trimming cut 5 bases from V and 0 bases from J; bases unmatched to any gene: 18. The germline V gene has CDR1 MDHEN and CDR2 SYDVKM. CDR3 length: 20 amino acids.